The 25 T cell receptor beta chains listed next were all sequenced from one sample in a study of cytomegalovirus exposure and HLA in healthy donors. It was with 60 Vbeta and 13 Jbeta primers that the PCR ran. TCRdb keeps only in-frame clones here, not all; method: immunoSEQ multiplex PCR. This table has roughly 160,000 clones, roughly 80% appearing once. What was sequenced was PBMCs. These receptors originate from a boy between 2 and 10 years old in good health and CMV-seronegative.

The chain is built from TRBV18 and TRBJ2-3, with TRBD2 as a possible D gene (6 bases). Germline values: CDR1 KGHSH, CDR2 LQKENI. This CDR3 region has 15 residues. V gave up 0 bases and J gave up 5 bases, with 12 bases separating them. CDR3 sequence reads: CASSPPGGVGDTQYF. The CDR3 nucleotides read TGTGCCAGCTCACCACCGGGCGGGGTTGGAGATACGCAGTATTTT.

The chain employs TRBV7-9 and TRBJ2-7; the D gene is possibly TRBD2 (5 bases). The CDR3 runs to 13 residues. CDR1 and CDR2 from the germline V gene are SEHNR and FQNEAQ (reference sequence). V lost 2 bases to trimming and J lost 2 bases, with 7 bases between them. DNA for the CDR3: TGTGCCAGCAGCTTACTCGGGACCTACGAGCAGTACTTC. It encodes CASSLLGTYEQYF.

The gene calls are TRBV7-9 and TRBJ2-1, with D perhaps TRBD2 (6 bases). V was clipped by 7 bases and J by 2 bases, with 12 bases between them. Per the germline V gene, CDR1 is SEHNR and CDR2 is FQNEAQ (reference sequence). The CDR3 totals 14 residues. CDR3: CASTLTRTYNEQFF. The CDR3 region has the DNA TGTGCCAGCACCTTGACTAGAACCTACAATGAGCAGTTCTTC.

The chain is built from TRBV7-9 and TRBJ2-3; no reliable D call. V was shortened by 1 base and J by 3 bases, with 14 bases between the two germline ends. The germline gives CDR1 SEHNR, CDR2 FQNEAQ (reference sequence). The CDR3 sequence is 16 residues long. This CDR3 reads CASSLGGITVTDTQYF. The CDR3 bases are TGTGCCAGCAGCTTAGGCGGTATAACGGTTACAGATACGCAGTATTTT.

The chain joins TRBV6-6 to TRBJ1-2; no firm D call. The V and J ends lost 4 bases and 2 bases respectively, with 14 bases between them. This CDR3 has 15 amino acids. Germline CDR1 is MNHNY and CDR2 is SVGAGI (reference sequence). The DNA of the CDR3 is TGTGCCAGCAGTTCCCTCCCCGGGGTAAACTATGGCTACACCTTC. Its protein product is CASSSLPGVNYGYTF.

The chain combines TRBV19 with TRBJ2-5; 7 bases match TRBD2. Germline CDR1 LNHDA, CDR2 SQIVND (reference sequence). Germline trimming cut 3 bases from V and 5 bases from J; bases unmatched to any gene: 9. This CDR3 comprises 15 residues. The CDR3 reads CASSIRGLVRETQYF. The CDR3 DNA reads as TGTGCCAGTAGTATTAGAGGACTAGTCCGGGAGACCCAGTACTTC.

The rearrangement uses TRBV5-1 and TRBJ1-1; D ambiguous. CDR1 and CDR2 from the germline V gene are SGHRS and YFSETQ. The CDR3 is 13 residues long. The V end lost 4 bases, the J end lost 1 base, and 8 bases lay between the germline ends. CDR3: CASSPNSNTEAFF. The CDR3 DNA reads as TGCGCCAGCAGCCCGAACTCGAACACTGAAGCTTTCTTT.

The rearrangement links TRBV29-1 to TRBJ2-5, with 7 bases fitting TRBD1. The DNA end is a closer match to TRBJ2-7, so the J assignment may be wrong. Germline CDR1 reads SQVTM; CDR2 reads ANQGSEA. The CDR3 extends over 14 amino acids. CDR3 DNA sequence: TGCAGCGTTTTAAGCCGACAGGGTAGCTACGAGCAGTACTTC. Its protein product is CSVLSRQGSYEQYF.

The chain is built from TRBV5-1 and TRBJ2-5, with D possibly being TRBD1 (6 bases). The CDR3 length is 15 residues. The V gene lost 4 bases and the J gene lost 5 bases, with 18 bases spanning the gap. Per germline, CDR1 SGHRS and CDR2 YFSETQ. The CDR3 here is CASSPGQPRPETQYF. In DNA form, the CDR3 reads TGCGCCAGCAGCCCCGGACAGCCCCGGCCGGAGACCCAGTACTTC.

V usage is TRBV29-1 and J usage is TRBJ2-7; TRBD1 might be the D (6 bases). Trimming pared 5 bases from V and 3 bases from J, leaving 20 bases between. Per germline, CDR1 SQVTM and CDR2 ANQGSEA. The CDR3 contains 15 residues. CDR3 residues: CSVTTNRALVYEQYF. The CDR3 DNA is TGCAGCGTTACGACTAACAGGGCGTTGGTCTACGAGCAGTACTTC.

The sample holds one count of this clone. As DNA, the CDR3 is TGTGCCACCAGCAGAGCTAATAGCGCGGCCTACAATGAGCAGTTCTTC. Protein product: CATSRANSAAYNEQFF. The V gene is TRBV15, the J gene TRBJ2-1, with D possibly being TRBD2 (5 bases). CDR3 length: 16 residues. Between the trimmed V and J ends, which lost 1 base and 2 bases, there was a span of 12 bases. CDR1 is LNHNV and CDR2 is YYDKDF in the germline V gene (reference sequence).

CDR3 bases: TGTGCCTGGAGGTCCCAGGGGGTGTCTGGAAACACCATATATTTT. Its protein product is CAWRSQGVSGNTIYF. The chain has TRBV30 and TRBJ1-3; the match to TRBD1 covers 7 bases. This CDR3 is 15 amino acids long. J lost 1 base, V lost 3 bases, and 6 bases had no gene match. Germline loops: CDR1 GTSNPN, CDR2 SVGIG (reference sequence). Using reference TRBV30 and TRBJ1-3 for the parts outside the CDR3, the full variable domain is SQTIHQWPATLVQPVGSPLSLECTVEGTSNPNLYWYRQAAGRGLQLLFYSVGIGQISSEVPQNLSASRPQDRQFILSSKKLLLSDSGFYLCAWRSQGVSGNTIYFGEGSWLTVV.

The rearrangement links TRBV7-9 to TRBJ2-1, with D possibly TRBD2 on 5 matching bases. The V gene's germline CDR1 is SEHNR and CDR2 FQNEAQ (reference sequence). V lost 1 base and J 4 bases, leaving 11 bases between the germline ends. This CDR3 spans 15 amino acids. Here the CDR3 reads CASSLGGSPYNEQFF. Here the CDR3 DNA reads TGTGCCAGCAGCTTAGGTGGGAGTCCTTACAATGAGCAGTTCTTC. Using reference TRBV7-9 and TRBJ2-1 for the parts outside the CDR3, the full variable domain is DTGVSQNPRHKITKRGQNVTFRCDPISEHNRLYWYRQTLGQGPEFLTYFQNEAQLEKSRLLSDRFSAERPKGSFSTLEIQRTEQGDSAMYLCASSLGGSPYNEQFFGPGTRLTVL.

This chain links TRBV28 with TRBJ1-2; D possibly corresponds to TRBD1 (6 bases). CDR1 and CDR2 (germline): MDHEN, SYDVKM. V was pared by 0 bases and J by 8 bases, with 10 bases between. This CDR3 contains 13 residues. The CDR3 region is CASSLWGARGYTF. CDR3 nucleotides: TGTGCCAGCAGTTTATGGGGGGCCAGGGGCTACACCTTC.

The chain is built from TRBV27 and TRBJ2-7; D perhaps matches TRBD1 (6 bases). Trimming shortened V by 2 bases and J by 5 bases, and 13 bases separated the two germline ends. This CDR3 region has 14 residues. The germline gives CDR1 MNHEY, CDR2 SMNVEV (reference sequence). The chain's CDR3 is CASSLNRELNEQYF. Here the CDR3 DNA reads TGTGCCAGCAGTTTAAACAGGGAACTAAACGAGCAGTACTTC.

This clone was seen only a few times. V and J are TRBV19 and TRBJ1-1; TRBD1 matches 7 bases. Germline assignment: CDR1 LNHDA and CDR2 SQIVND (reference sequence). J was trimmed by 3 bases and V by 6 bases; bases with no gene match: 4. The length of the CDR3 is 13 residues. CDR3 sequence: CASSFTGDTEAFF. The DNA for the CDR3 is TGTGCCAGTAGCTTTACAGGGGACACTGAAGCTTTCTTT.

This clone was counted a few times. This chain joins TRBV10-3 and TRBJ2-5; D is perhaps TRBD2 (6 bases). This CDR3 region has 14 residues. From germline, CDR1 is ENHRY and CDR2 SYGVKD. The V and J ends lost 5 bases and 9 bases respectively, with 19 bases between them. The CDR3 here is CAISSGDYRGSQYF. CDR3 nucleotides: TGTGCCATCAGTTCAGGAGATTACCGGGGGTCCCAGTACTTC.

The gene calls are TRBV7-2 and TRBJ2-7; tentative D call: TRBD2 (6 bases). Germline lookup yields CDR1 SGHTA and CDR2 FQGNSA. With 3 bases removed from V and 6 bases from J, the gap between germline ends came to 15 bases. CDR3 length: 14 amino acids. The CDR3 DNA follows: TGTGCCAGCAGCTTTTTGGGGGAGGCGATCGAGCAGTACTTC. Residues: CASSFLGEAIEQYF. Looking up the rest from reference TRBV7-2 and TRBJ2-7 gives the full variable domain: GAGVSQSPSNKVTEKGKDVELRCDPISGHTALYWYRQSLGQGLEFLIYFQGNSAPDKSGLPSDRFSAERTGGSVSTLTIQRTQQEDSAVYLCASSFLGEAIEQYFGPGTRLTVT.

The chain joins TRBV20-1 to TRBJ1-1; D gene unclear. CDR1 is DFQATT, CDR2 SNEGSKA, per germline (reference sequence). V shed 5 bases and J shed 7 bases, with 11 bases lying between them. The CDR3 is 11 residues long. CDR3 nucleotides: TGCAGTGCTGGGCTACTTTTTGAAGCTTTCTTT. It specifies CSAGLLFEAFF.

The V gene is TRBV6-5, the J gene TRBJ1-2; 10 nucleotides line up with TRBD1. This CDR3 is built from 15 residues. The germline V gene has CDR1 MNHEY and CDR2 SVGAGI. The V segment lost 0 bases and the J segment 6 bases; nucleotides outside the gene matches: 4. The CDR3 reads CASSYSKTGGNGYTF. CDR3 nucleotides: TGTGCCAGCAGTTACTCGAAGACAGGGGGCAATGGCTACACCTTC.

The chain carries TRBV12-5 and TRBJ2-3; 11 positions agree with TRBD2. The CDR3 covers 14 residues. The germline V gene has CDR1 LGHNT and CDR2 FRNRAP. Unmatched junction bases numbered 0, after V lost 2 bases and J lost 5 bases. The chain's CDR3 is CASGLLAGGDTQYF. The DNA of the CDR3 is TGTGCTAGTGGTTTGCTAGCGGGAGGAGATACGCAGTATTTT.

The V call is TRBV27, the J call TRBJ1-2, with D maybe TRBD1 (5 bases). The CDR3 is 22 amino acids. V was pared by 1 base and J by 2 bases, with 32 bases between. Germline assignment: CDR1 MNHEY and CDR2 SMNVEV (reference sequence). In nucleotides, the CDR3 is TGTGCCAGCAGTTTATTACGCCCAAGTACGAGGGGTGGGGGAGGTATAAACTATGGCTACACCTTC. Residues: CASSLLRPSTRGGGGINYGYTF.

V and J are TRBV9 and TRBJ2-1; 13 bases are a match to TRBD2. The CDR3 consists of 15 residues. The ends lost 4 bases at V and 6 bases at J; junction bases unmatched: 4. CDR1 is SGDLS and CDR2 is YYNGEE in the germline V gene. CDR3 in amino acids: CASSITSGRANEQFF. The CDR3 DNA follows: TGTGCCAGCAGCATCACTAGCGGGAGGGCCAATGAGCAGTTCTTC.

The CDR3 loop is CSVSEELNEKLFF. Written as DNA, the CDR3 is TGCAGCGTGAGCGAGGAGTTGAATGAAAAACTGTTTTTT. The chain employs TRBV29-1 and TRBJ1-4; no clear D. The CDR3 length is 13 residues. Between the trimmed V and J ends, which lost 6 bases and 5 bases, there was a span of 13 bases. The V gene's germline CDR1 is SQVTM and CDR2 ANQGSEA.

This chain connects TRBV10-3 to TRBJ1-1, with 7 bases aligning to TRBD1. The germline V gene encodes CDR1 ENHRY and CDR2 SYGVKD. The CDR3 covers 12 residues. Losses at the gene ends were 3 bases for V and 12 bases for J; bases not matched to a gene: 7. The CDR3 here is CAISETGDKTFF. The CDR3 DNA sequence: TGTGCCATCAGTGAAACAGGGGACAAAACTTTCTTT.